The 17 T cell receptor beta chains in this list originate from one sample, sequenced in a study of vaccination effects on CD4 cells after COVID-19. The method was immunoSEQ multiplex PCR; TCRdb's version includes in-frame clones alone and lacks a portion of them. The sample has 50,000 to 60,000 clones, around 67% seen once. Antigen-specific CD4+ T cells were first expanded with viral peptide pools by the ViraFEST assay and only then sequenced. Following a 10-day culture, CD4+ T cells were purified. None of the vaccinated had previously contracted SARS-CoV-2, and their nucleocapsid antibodies tested negative. These receptors have no identified antigens. The sequencing used CD4+ T cells from PBMCs cultured with SARS-CoV-2 spike peptides, collected before COVID-19 vaccination. These receptors all come from a human donor who received a COVID-19 vaccine.

The table lists this clone with a count of one. The chain has TRBV3-1 (or the pseudogene TRBV3-2) and TRBJ1-3; D is perhaps TRBD1 (6 bases). V lost 2 bases, J lost 2 bases, and 13 bases lay in between. Per germline, CDR1 LGHDT and CDR2 YNNKEL (reference sequence). This CDR3 contains 16 residues. CDR3 coding DNA: TGTGCCAGCAGCCAATACAGGGTTCTTACTGGAAACACCATATATTTT. It yields the protein CASSQYRVLTGNTIYF.

The V and J genes are TRBV28 and TRBJ1-5; no clear D. Germline values: CDR1 MDHEN, CDR2 SYDVKM. V was clipped by 5 bases and J by 7 bases, with 9 bases between them. This CDR3 is 12 amino acids long. The chain's CDR3 is CASSVPMQPQHF. DNA for the CDR3: TGTGCCAGCAGTGTCCCTATGCAGCCCCAGCATTTT.

The V gene is TRBV7-9, the J gene TRBJ1-2; a possible D gene is TRBD1 (6 bases). Germline V gene lookup returns CDR1 SEHNR and CDR2 FQNEAQ (reference sequence). This CDR3 is built from 15 residues. With 5 bases removed from V and 0 bases from J, the gap between germline ends came to 13 bases. This CDR3 is CASSVQGPANYGYTF. CDR3 sequence (DNA): TGTGCCAGCAGCGTACAGGGACCAGCTAACTATGGCTACACCTTC.

This clone is a singleton in its sample. The CDR3 nucleotides are TGTGCCAGCCGAGGCCTGAGGAACACTGAAGCTTTCTTT. Protein product: CASRGLRNTEAFF. The chain is built from TRBV7-2 and TRBJ1-1; D not certain. Germline lookup yields CDR1 SGHTA and CDR2 FQGNSA. The V end lost 8 bases, the J end lost 1 base, and 11 bases lay between the germline ends. The CDR3 is 13 residues long.

The chain uses TRBV5-1 and TRBJ2-7; 9 bases are shared with TRBD1. The CDR3 length is 18 residues. Unmatched junction bases numbered 20, after V lost 0 bases and J lost 10 bases. The V gene's germline CDR1 is SGHRS and CDR2 YFSETQ. DNA of the CDR3: TGCGCCAGCAGCTTGGGGTTGGTCCACTTGGGGACAGGGAGTGCTCAGTACTTC. Amino acid sequence: CASSLGLVHLGTGSAQYF.

The chain combines TRBV7-2 with TRBJ2-1; 7 bases line up with TRBD2. Germline trimming cut 4 bases from V and 6 bases from J; bases unmatched to any gene: 9. CDR1 and CDR2 (germline): SGHTA, FQGNSA. This CDR3 is 15 amino acids long. The CDR3 is CASSSARTRGNEQFF. CDR3 coding DNA: TGTGCCAGCAGCTCCGCGAGGACTAGGGGCAATGAGCAGTTCTTC.

V and J are TRBV5-4 and TRBJ1-1, with D possibly being TRBD1 (5 bases). Trimming stripped 3 bases from V and 1 base from J, with 13 bases between. The CDR3 spans 15 residues. CDR1 is SGHNT and CDR2 is YYREEE in the germline V gene (reference sequence). CDR3 loop: CASSSGRITNTEAFF. In nucleotides, the CDR3 is TGTGCCAGCAGCTCGGGACGGATAACGAACACTGAAGCTTTCTTT.

This clone turned up a few times. This chain links TRBV7-3 with TRBJ1-1; D unresolved. Germline loops: CDR1 SGHTA, CDR2 FQGTGA. This CDR3 contains 13 residues. With 4 bases removed from V and 6 bases from J, the gap between germline ends came to 12 bases. The CDR3: CASSSGRISEAFF. The CDR3 DNA is TGTGCCAGCAGCTCTGGACGGATTTCTGAAGCTTTCTTT.

V gene TRBV7-9 combines with J gene TRBJ1-4; D is perhaps TRBD1 (5 bases). CDR3 length: 15 amino acids. The V gene lost 0 bases and the J gene lost 4 bases, with 9 bases spanning the gap. CDR1 is SEHNR, CDR2 FQNEAQ, per germline (reference sequence). The CDR3 sequence: CASSLAGAGNEKLFF. The CDR3 DNA sequence: TGTGCCAGCAGCTTAGCAGGGGCCGGTAATGAAAAACTGTTTTTT.

The rearrangement links TRBV4-3 to TRBJ2-7; TRBD1 aligns across 7 bases. Trimming took 4 bases from V and 0 from J; bases not matched to a gene: 3. This CDR3 comprises 14 residues. In germline, CDR1 is LGHNA, CDR2 YSLEER. CDR3 nucleotide sequence: TGCGCCAGCAGCCGGGACAGACCCTCCTACGAGCAGTACTTC. This sequence encodes CASSRDRPSYEQYF.

This chain uses TRBV20-1 with TRBJ2-7; TRBD2 matches at 9 bases. CDR3 length: 14 residues. The ends lost 3 bases at V and 4 bases at J; junction bases unmatched: 7. Germline V gene sequence: CDR1 DFQATT, CDR2 SNEGSKA (reference sequence). Here the CDR3 DNA reads TGCAGTGCTAGTGGCGGGGGGGTTACGTACGAGCAGTACTTC. As protein: CSASGGGVTYEQYF.

The chain is built from TRBV27 and TRBJ1-5, with a weak D call TRBD1 (6 bases). V was trimmed by 2 bases and J by 1 base, leaving 15 bases between them. Germline V gene data show CDR1 as MNHEY and CDR2 as SMNVEV (reference sequence). CDR3 length: 17 amino acids. For the CDR3, the DNA is TGTGCCAGCAGTTTAAACAGGGCAGGCGCGAGCAATCAGCCCCAGCATTTT. Amino acid sequence: CASSLNRAGASNQPQHF.

In its sample, this clone was seen a few times. The V gene is TRBV7-8, the J gene TRBJ1-1; D is perhaps TRBD1 (5 bases). The CDR3 loop spans 14 amino acids. Trimming pared 1 base from V and 4 bases from J, leaving 10 bases between. The germline V gene encodes CDR1 SGHVS and CDR2 FQNEAQ. The chain's CDR3 is CASSLEGMITEAFF. The CDR3 bases are TGTGCCAGCAGCTTAGAGGGGATGATCACTGAAGCTTTCTTT.

Only a few counts were recorded for this clone. The genes are TRBV30 and TRBJ1-4; D may be TRBD1 (5 bases). V was shortened by 3 bases and J by 4 bases, with 9 bases between the two germline ends. CDR1 is GTSNPN and CDR2 is SVGIG in the germline V gene (reference sequence). The CDR3 length is 13 residues. For the CDR3, the DNA is TGTGCCTGGAGCCCAGGGCTTAATGAAAAACTGTTTTTT. Its translation: CAWSPGLNEKLFF.

V and J are TRBV18 and TRBJ2-6; D remains ambiguous. The CDR3 contains 15 residues. Germline assignment: CDR1 KGHSH and CDR2 LQKENI. The V end was cut by 2 bases, the J end by 0 bases, with 5 bases between. CDR3 nucleotides: TGTGCCAGCTCACCATCAACCTCTGGGGCCAACGTCCTGACTTTC. Protein: CASSPSTSGANVLTF.

Only one count was recorded for this clone. CDR3 DNA sequence: TGTGCCTGGAGTATCTCGAGAAGGACAAAAATCCCCTACGAGCAGTACTTC. It codes for CAWSISRRTKIPYEQYF. This rearrangement joins TRBV30 to TRBJ2-7; possibly TRBD1 for D (5 bases). This CDR3 has 17 residues. Germline V lookup: CDR1 GTSNPN, CDR2 SVGIG (reference sequence). Trimming pared 2 bases from V and 2 bases from J, leaving 22 bases between.

The V gene is TRBV7-8, the J gene TRBJ1-1; possible D gene TRBD1, 6 bases. Deletions cut 2 bases from V and 4 bases from J, with 14 bases between. Germline values: CDR1 SGHVS, CDR2 FQNEAQ. This CDR3 has 15 residues. The CDR3 region has the DNA TGTGCCAGCAGCTTATCGGGTCCCAGGGGCACTGAAGCTTTCTTT. It yields the protein CASSLSGPRGTEAFF. The whole variable domain, filled in from reference TRBV7-8 and TRBJ1-1, reads GAGVSQSPRYKVAKRGQDVALRCDPISGHVSLFWYQQALGQGPEFLTYFQNEAQLDKSGLPSDRFFAERPEGSVSTLKIQRTQQEDSAVYLCASSLSGPRGTEAFFGQGTRLTVV.